This TCR beta chain was documented in a study of T-cell reconstitution after alpha-beta-depleted transplantation in children. This clonotype was observed at least ten times. As it was prepared, the TCRbeta library received unique molecular identifiers. A single record per CDR3 protein comes from TCRdb applying MiXCR to the PCR reads. The sample holds some 200,000 distinct CDR3 sequences, more than 14% seen once. The CDR3 loop spans 16 amino acids. The V and J ends lost 2 bases and 4 bases, in that order; junction bases with no gene match: 10. The V gene's germline CDR1 is SGHRS and CDR2 YFSETQ. The chain recombines TRBV5-1 with TRBJ2-5; 8 bases fit TRBD2. Here the sequenced sample was PBMCs from the stem cell graft donor, taken from the stem cell graft. This receptor was identified in a human donor who donated a stem cell graft to a child with acute lymphoblastic leukemia. In nucleotides, the CDR3 is TGCGCCAGCAGCTTAGTAGCGGGGACGGCCAGAGAGACCCAGTACTTC. Its translation: CASSLVAGTARETQYF.